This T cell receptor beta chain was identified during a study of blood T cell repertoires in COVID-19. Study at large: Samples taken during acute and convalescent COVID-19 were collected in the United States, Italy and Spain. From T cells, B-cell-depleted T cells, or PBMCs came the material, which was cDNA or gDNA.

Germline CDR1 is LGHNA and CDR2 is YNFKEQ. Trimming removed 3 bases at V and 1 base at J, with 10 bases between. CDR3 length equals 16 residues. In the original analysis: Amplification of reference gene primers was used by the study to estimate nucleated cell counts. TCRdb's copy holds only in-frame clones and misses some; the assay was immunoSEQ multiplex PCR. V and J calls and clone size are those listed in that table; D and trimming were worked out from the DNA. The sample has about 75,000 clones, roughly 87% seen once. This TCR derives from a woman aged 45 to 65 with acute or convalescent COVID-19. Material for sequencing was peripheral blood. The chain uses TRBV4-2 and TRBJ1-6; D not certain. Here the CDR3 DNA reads TGTGCCAGCAGCCAGACCCGGGTTTCCTATAATTCACCCCTCCACTTT. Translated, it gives CASSQTRVSYNSPLHF.